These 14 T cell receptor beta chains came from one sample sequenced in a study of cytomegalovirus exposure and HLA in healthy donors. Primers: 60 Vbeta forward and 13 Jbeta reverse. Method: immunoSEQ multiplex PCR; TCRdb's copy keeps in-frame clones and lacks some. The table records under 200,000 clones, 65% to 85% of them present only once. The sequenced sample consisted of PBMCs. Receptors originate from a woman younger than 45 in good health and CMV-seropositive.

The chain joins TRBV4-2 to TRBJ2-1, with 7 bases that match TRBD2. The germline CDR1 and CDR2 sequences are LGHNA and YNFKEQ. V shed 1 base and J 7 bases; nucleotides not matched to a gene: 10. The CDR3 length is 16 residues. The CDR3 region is CASSQAARAGVNEQFF. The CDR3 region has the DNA TGTGCCAGCAGCCAAGCTGCCCGGGCGGGAGTGAATGAGCAGTTCTTC.

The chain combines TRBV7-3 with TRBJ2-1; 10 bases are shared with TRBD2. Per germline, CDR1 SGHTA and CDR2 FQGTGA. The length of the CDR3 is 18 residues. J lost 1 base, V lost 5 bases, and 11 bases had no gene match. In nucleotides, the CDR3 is TGTGCCAGCAGCCGCCCTGATACTAGCGGGGCATCCTACAATGAGCAGTTCTTC. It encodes CASSRPDTSGASYNEQFF.

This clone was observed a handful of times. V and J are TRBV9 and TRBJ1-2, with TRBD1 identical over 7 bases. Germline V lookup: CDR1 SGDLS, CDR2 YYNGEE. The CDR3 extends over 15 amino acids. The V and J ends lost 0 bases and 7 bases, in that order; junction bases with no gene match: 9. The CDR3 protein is CASSVVGGTDSGYTF. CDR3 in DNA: TGTGCCAGCAGCGTAGTAGGGGGGACAGACAGTGGCTACACCTTC. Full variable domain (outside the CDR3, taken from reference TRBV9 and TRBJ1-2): DSGVTQTPKHLITATGQRVTLRCSPRSGDLSVYWYQQSLDQGLQFLIQYYNGEERAKGNILERFSAQQFPDLHSELNLSSLELGDSALYFCASSVVGGTDSGYTFGSGTRLTVV.

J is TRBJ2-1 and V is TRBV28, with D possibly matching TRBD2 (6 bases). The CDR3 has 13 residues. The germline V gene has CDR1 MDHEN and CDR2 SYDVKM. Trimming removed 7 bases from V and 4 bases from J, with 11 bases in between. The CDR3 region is CASTNGGYNEQFF. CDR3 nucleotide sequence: TGTGCCAGCACCAACGGGGGTTACAATGAGCAGTTCTTC.

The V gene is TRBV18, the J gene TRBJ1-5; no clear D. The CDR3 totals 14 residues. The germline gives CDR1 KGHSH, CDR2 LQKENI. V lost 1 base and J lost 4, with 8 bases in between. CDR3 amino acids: CASSPLQVNQPQHF. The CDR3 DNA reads TGTGCCAGCTCACCACTGCAGGTGAATCAGCCCCAGCATTTT.

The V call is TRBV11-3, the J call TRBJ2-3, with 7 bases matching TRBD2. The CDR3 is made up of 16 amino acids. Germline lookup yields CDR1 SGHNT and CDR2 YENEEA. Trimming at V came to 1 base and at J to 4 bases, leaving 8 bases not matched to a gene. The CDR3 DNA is TGTGCCAGCAGCTTAGCCCCGGCTAGCGGAGCAGATACGCAGTATTTT. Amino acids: CASSLAPASGADTQYF. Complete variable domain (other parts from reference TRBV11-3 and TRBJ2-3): EAGVVQSPRYKIIEKKQPVAFWCNPISGHNTLYWYLQNLGQGPELLIRYENEEAVDDSQLPKDRFSAERLKGVDSTLKIQPAELGDSAVYLCASSLAPASGADTQYFGPGTRLTVL.

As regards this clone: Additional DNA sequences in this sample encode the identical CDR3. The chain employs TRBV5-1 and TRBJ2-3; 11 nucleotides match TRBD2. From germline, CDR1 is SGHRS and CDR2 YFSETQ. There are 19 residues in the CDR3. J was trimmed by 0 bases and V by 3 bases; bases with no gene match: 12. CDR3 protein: CASSSGLAGGSASTDTQYF. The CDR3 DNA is TGCGCCAGCAGCTCCGGATTAGCGGGGGGGAGTGCTAGCACAGATACGCAGTATTTT.

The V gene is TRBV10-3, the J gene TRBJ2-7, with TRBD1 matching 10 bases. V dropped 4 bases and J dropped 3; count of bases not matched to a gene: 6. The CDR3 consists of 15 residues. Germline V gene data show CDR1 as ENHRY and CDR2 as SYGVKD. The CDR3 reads CAISGDRGYDYEQYF. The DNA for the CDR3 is TGTGCCATCAGTGGGGACAGGGGATACGACTACGAGCAGTACTTC.

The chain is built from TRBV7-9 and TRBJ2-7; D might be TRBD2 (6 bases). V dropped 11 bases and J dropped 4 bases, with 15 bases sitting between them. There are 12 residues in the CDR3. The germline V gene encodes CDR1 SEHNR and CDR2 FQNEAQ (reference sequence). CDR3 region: CAAGGVGYEQYF. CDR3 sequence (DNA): TGTGCCGCCGGGGGAGTCGGGTACGAGCAGTACTTC.

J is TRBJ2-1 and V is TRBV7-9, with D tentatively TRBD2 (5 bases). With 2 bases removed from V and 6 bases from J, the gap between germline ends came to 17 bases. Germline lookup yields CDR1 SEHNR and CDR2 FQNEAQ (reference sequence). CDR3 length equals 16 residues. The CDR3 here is CASSLSNLGVVNEQFF. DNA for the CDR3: TGTGCCAGCAGCTTATCTAATCTGGGAGTCGTCAATGAGCAGTTCTTC.

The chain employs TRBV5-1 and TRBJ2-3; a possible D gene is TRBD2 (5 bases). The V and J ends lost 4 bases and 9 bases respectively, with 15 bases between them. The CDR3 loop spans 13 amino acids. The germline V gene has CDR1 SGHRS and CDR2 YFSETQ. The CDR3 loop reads CASSRDGADTQYF. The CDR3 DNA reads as TGCGCCAGCAGCCGGGATGGCGCGGACACGCAGTATTTT.

CDR3: CASSGNSGANVLTF. The CDR3 DNA is TGCGCCAGCTCAGGGAACTCTGGGGCCAACGTCCTGACTTTC. The chain couples TRBV5-1 to TRBJ2-6; tentatively, D is TRBD1 (5 bases). CDR1 is SGHRS and CDR2 is YFSETQ in the germline V gene. This CDR3 is built from 14 residues. The germline V and J ends were trimmed by 7 bases and 0 bases, with 8 bases remaining between them.

The CDR3 nucleotides read TGTGCCAGCAGTGTCCGACAGGGGATCCCCCAGCATTTT. This sequence encodes CASSVRQGIPQHF. The V call is TRBV2, the J call TRBJ1-5; 8 bases fit TRBD1. The germline gives CDR1 SNHLY, CDR2 FYNNEI. Trimming removed 4 bases from V and 10 bases from J; junction bases left unmatched: 6. The CDR3 spans 13 residues.

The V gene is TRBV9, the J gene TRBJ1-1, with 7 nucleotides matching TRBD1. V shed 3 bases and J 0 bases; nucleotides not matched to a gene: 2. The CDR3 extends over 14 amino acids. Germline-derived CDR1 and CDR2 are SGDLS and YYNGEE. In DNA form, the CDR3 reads TGTGCCAGCAGCGGAGGACAGGTGAACACTGAAGCTTTCTTT. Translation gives CASSGGQVNTEAFF. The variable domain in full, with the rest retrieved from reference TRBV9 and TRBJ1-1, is DSGVTQTPKHLITATGQRVTLRCSPRSGDLSVYWYQQSLDQGLQFLIQYYNGEERAKGNILERFSAQQFPDLHSELNLSSLELGDSALYFCASSGGQVNTEAFFGQGTRLTVV.